This T cell receptor beta chain was recorded in a study of blood T cells in healthy people across ages. Whole-study findings and limits: The CMV status of each donor remained undetermined, and this could have confounded shifts in expanded clonotypes.

A word on this clonotype: The antigen is not known.

This CDR3 spans 15 amino acids. Trimming shortened V by 0 bases and J by 2 bases, and 12 bases separated the two germline ends. Germline lookup yields CDR1 DFQATT and CDR2 SNEGSKA (reference sequence). A second PCR of roughly 7 to 11 cycles used a sample-barcoded 5' primer and a J-beta primer mix. In TCRdb, the 5' RACE reads were re-called with MiXCR into one record per CDR3 protein. The repertoire holds about 830,000 distinct CDR3 sequences, with about three fifths as singletons. The chain has TRBV20-1 and TRBJ2-3; D not certain. The TCR sequence derives from a man aged 25-45 years in good health. The sample consisted of blood. CDR3 bases: TGCAGTGCTAGAGATCCCTCGGGTCCCACAGATACGCAGTATTTT. It translates to CSARDPSGPTDTQYF.